The 22 T cell receptor beta chains reported below all come from one sample, sequenced in a study of patients and donors after allogeneic stem cell transplantation. One entry per CDR3 protein results from TCRdb running MiXCR on the RT-PCR reads. The sample consists of around 170,000 distinct CDR3 sequences, approximately 24% of them appearing once. Material: blood, either unsorted or a sorted T cell fraction (not recorded which). These receptors all stem from a human donor who was either an allogeneic HSCT recipient or a stem cell or donor lymphocyte infusion donor (not recorded which). It is not recorded whose cells these are; they may come from a transplant donor.

This clonotype was found a few times. The chain links TRBV20-1 to TRBJ2-7; 7 nucleotides line up with TRBD1. CDR1 is DFQATT, CDR2 SNEGSKA, per germline (reference sequence). J lost 3 bases, V lost 5 bases, and 1 base had no gene match. The CDR3 consists of 11 residues. CDR3 region: CSAWTGYEQYF. In DNA form, the CDR3 reads TGCAGTGCTTGGACAGGCTACGAGCAGTACTTC.

In DNA, the CDR3 is TGTGCCAGCAGCATGGGACTAGCGGGGGGGACAGATACGCAGTATTTT. Its translation: CASSMGLAGGTDTQYF. The V and J genes are TRBV7-2 and TRBJ2-3; 16 bases agree with TRBD2. V shed 5 bases and J 3 bases; nucleotides not matched to a gene: 2. This CDR3 comprises 16 residues. Germline V gene lookup returns CDR1 SGHTA and CDR2 FQGNSA.

This clonotype was seen a handful of times. V usage is TRBV5-1 and J usage is TRBJ1-5; TRBD1 is a possible D gene (6 bases). The germline V and J ends were trimmed by 4 bases and 7 bases, with 12 bases remaining between them. Germline values: CDR1 SGHRS, CDR2 YFSETQ. This CDR3 has 13 amino acids. The CDR3 sequence is CASSLWTDQPQHF. For the CDR3, the DNA is TGCGCCAGCAGCCTATGGACAGACCAGCCCCAGCATTTT.

This clonotype was seen only a few times. This sequence joins TRBV20-1 and TRBJ1-5; D gene ambiguous. The length of the CDR3 is 15 residues. Trimming took 3 bases from V and 2 from J, leaving 14 bases between them. Germline CDR1 and CDR2: DFQATT and SNEGSKA (reference sequence). In DNA, the CDR3 is TGCAGTGCTAGTTGGCGTGCCCAAGGCAATCAGCCCCAGCATTTT. It translates to CSASWRAQGNQPQHF.

This chain connects TRBV5-1 to TRBJ1-2; D not certain. The CDR3 sequence is 15 residues long. The germline V gene has CDR1 SGHRS and CDR2 YFSETQ. V lost 4 bases to trimming and J lost 4 bases, with 17 bases between them. The CDR3 region is CASSPPGGFSYGYTF. DNA of the CDR3: TGCGCCAGCAGCCCCCCGGGAGGTTTTAGCTATGGCTACACCTTC.

The rearrangement uses TRBV7-3 and TRBJ2-5, with D unresolved. The length of the CDR3 is 15 residues. V was cut by 0 bases and J by 2 bases, with 10 bases left in between. Germline CDR1 reads SGHTA; CDR2 reads FQGTGA. CDR3 region: CASSLTPGIQETQYF. CDR3 in DNA: TGTGCCAGCAGCTTAACGCCGGGTATACAAGAGACCCAGTACTTC. Variable domain in full (rest from reference TRBV7-3 and TRBJ2-5): GAGVSQTPSNKVTEKGKYVELRCDPISGHTALYWYRQSLGQGPEFLIYFQGTGAADDSGLPNDRFFAVRPEGSVSTLKIQRTERGDSAVYLCASSLTPGIQETQYFGPGTRLLVL.

The chain combines TRBV12-3 or TRBV12-4 with TRBJ2-1; D is perhaps TRBD1 (5 bases). The CDR3 has 12 amino acids. The germline V and J ends were trimmed by 6 bases and 10 bases, with 13 bases remaining between them. As DNA, the CDR3 is TGTGCCAGCAGGACCAACAACAGGGAGCAGTTCTTC. It codes for CASRTNNREQFF.

The rearrangement links TRBV6-5 to TRBJ1-1; the D gene is possibly TRBD1 (6 bases). Deletions cut 8 bases from V and 4 bases from J, with 8 bases between. The germline CDR1 and CDR2 sequences are MNHEY and SVGAGI. The CDR3 spans 11 residues. The CDR3 here is CASEGGTEAFF. CDR3 coding DNA: TGTGCCAGCGAGGGGGGCACTGAAGCTTTCTTT.

This chain joins TRBV25-1 and TRBJ1-1, with D unresolved. Germline assignment: CDR1 MGHDK and CDR2 SYGVNS. The V and J ends lost 4 bases and 1 base respectively, with 10 bases between them. This CDR3 has 14 amino acids. Written as DNA, the CDR3 is TGTGCCAGCAGTGGGGGTAGCCAGAACACTGAAGCTTTCTTT. Translation: CASSGGSQNTEAFF.

The chain joins TRBV12-3 or TRBV12-4 to TRBJ1-1; 8 bases fit TRBD1. The CDR3 totals 14 residues. V trimming: 5 bases; J trimming: 2 bases; junction bases outside the gene matches: 4. DNA of the CDR3: TGTGCCAGCAGTGGGGACAGGAAAAACACTGAAGCTTTCTTT. Protein: CASSGDRKNTEAFF.

This chain joins TRBV20-1 and TRBJ2-1, with TRBD1 identical over 8 bases. The length of the CDR3 is 14 residues. The germline gives CDR1 DFQATT, CDR2 SNEGSKA (reference sequence). The V and J ends lost 0 bases and 8 bases, in that order; junction bases with no gene match: 6. The CDR3 here is CSARDVQGAHEQFF. CDR3 DNA: TGCAGTGCTAGAGATGTTCAGGGGGCCCATGAGCAGTTCTTC.

This clonotype was seen a few times. Here the CDR3 reads CSARVLGRAGGTDTQYF. The DNA for the CDR3 is TGCAGTGCTAGAGTCCTGGGGCGTGCGGGGGGCACAGATACGCAGTATTTT. The gene calls are TRBV20-1 and TRBJ2-3, with 7 bases matching TRBD2. The CDR3 extends over 17 amino acids. V lost 1 base and J lost 1; bases outside the gene matches: 11. The V gene's germline CDR1 is DFQATT and CDR2 SNEGSKA (reference sequence).

The rearrangement joins TRBV5-1 to TRBJ2-2; D remains ambiguous. Germline CDR1 SGHRS, CDR2 YFSETQ. The CDR3 contains 15 residues. V was clipped by 0 bases and J by 6 bases, with 12 bases between them. The CDR3 bases are TGCGCCAGCAGCTTGGGATTAGTAAGTGCCGGGGAGCTGTTTTTT. Protein: CASSLGLVSAGELFF.

This clonotype was counted between two and nine times. The V and J genes are TRBV20-1 and TRBJ2-1; weak D call: TRBD2 (6 bases). CDR1 is DFQATT, CDR2 SNEGSKA, per germline (reference sequence). V dropped 5 bases and J dropped 8 bases, with 22 bases sitting between them. The CDR3 runs to 15 residues. CDR3: CSASGAGSRTYEQFF. CDR3 sequence (DNA): TGCAGTGCTTCTGGGGCGGGAAGCAGAACCTATGAGCAGTTCTTC.

V and J are TRBV20-1 and TRBJ1-1, with 7 bases that match TRBD1. Unmatched junction bases numbered 8, after V lost 8 bases and J lost 5 bases. CDR3 size: 12 residues. Germline CDR1 reads DFQATT; CDR2 reads SNEGSKA (reference sequence). This CDR3 is CSLRQGYTEAFF. The CDR3 DNA follows: TGCAGTTTGAGACAGGGATATACTGAAGCTTTCTTT.

This clonotype showed up just a few times. The chain employs TRBV7-2 and TRBJ2-2; D not resolved. Trimming removed 0 bases at V and 4 bases at J, with 9 bases between. This CDR3 has 15 residues. The V gene's germline CDR1 is SGHTA and CDR2 FQGNSA. CDR3 protein: CASSLASLPTGELFF. CDR3 bases: TGTGCCAGCAGCTTAGCTAGTCTACCCACCGGGGAGCTGTTTTTT.

The chain employs TRBV5-1 and TRBJ1-5, with 7 bases matching TRBD1. In germline, CDR1 is SGHRS, CDR2 YFSETQ. J was trimmed by 7 bases and V by 4 bases; bases with no gene match: 11. The CDR3 spans 15 residues. The CDR3 is CASSLRGTIGQPQHF. The CDR3 DNA follows: TGCGCCAGCAGCCTCAGGGGGACGATCGGACAGCCCCAGCATTTT.

This clonotype was seen at least ten times. This chain uses TRBV5-8 with TRBJ2-1; no reliable D call. V was clipped by 4 bases and J by 5 bases, with 10 bases between them. Germline values: CDR1 SGHTS, CDR2 YDEGEE. The CDR3 consists of 13 residues. CDR3: CASSLTWDNEQFF. In nucleotides, the CDR3 is TGTGCCAGCAGCCTTACTTGGGACAATGAGCAGTTCTTC. The full variable domain, its missing parts supplied by reference TRBV5-8 and TRBJ2-1, is EAGVTQSPTHLIKTRGQQATLRCSPISGHTSVYWYQQALGLGLQFLLWYDEGEERNRGNFPPRFSGRQFPNYSSELNVNALELEDSALYLCASSLTWDNEQFFGPGTRLTVL.

This clonotype occurred many times. V is TRBV15 and J is TRBJ1-1; D gene unclear. The CDR3 consists of 14 residues. The germline V gene encodes CDR1 LNHNV and CDR2 YYDKDF (reference sequence). Between the trimmed V and J ends, which lost 5 bases and 1 base, there was a span of 11 bases. The CDR3 DNA sequence: TGTGCCACCAGCCCCCGAAGAGCGAACACTGAAGCTTTCTTT. The encoded protein is CATSPRRANTEAFF.

V usage is TRBV12-3 or TRBV12-4 and J usage is TRBJ2-7, with D possibly matching TRBD1 (6 bases). The V end was cut by 6 bases, the J end by 0 bases, with 12 bases between. This CDR3 is 14 amino acids long. CDR3: CASSRTARSYEQYF. The CDR3 coding sequence is TGTGCCAGCAGCCGGACAGCCCGCTCCTACGAGCAGTACTTC.

The J gene is TRBJ2-7, the V gene TRBV3-1, with 8 nucleotides matching TRBD2. This CDR3 is built from 14 residues. Germline trimming cut 4 bases from V and 6 bases from J; bases unmatched to any gene: 8. The V gene's germline CDR1 is LGHDT and CDR2 YNNKEL (reference sequence). The CDR3 is CASSPVQRGIEQYF. CDR3 DNA sequence: TGTGCCAGCAGCCCAGTCCAGCGGGGGATCGAGCAGTACTTC.

The chain carries TRBV14 and TRBJ2-3; maybe TRBD2 (5 bases). Between the trimmed V and J ends, which lost 4 bases and 1 base, there was a span of 15 bases. CDR1 is SGHDN and CDR2 is FVKESK in the germline V gene. The CDR3 covers 16 residues. The CDR3 spells CASSRPDFSGTDTQYF. The DNA for the CDR3 is TGTGCCAGCAGCCGGCCGGACTTCAGCGGCACAGATACGCAGTATTTT.